The sequence of this T cell receptor beta chain was determined in a study of cytomegalovirus exposure and HLA in healthy donors. Study-wide points: Association with HLA alleles at 0.05 false discovery rate was found for around 17,000 TCR beta sequences in a later analysis. Highest at DRB1 and lowest at HLA-C, TCR association rates differed among HLA loci in a later analysis. Later on, analysis showed that most CMV-associated TCR beta chains appeared to be HLA-restricted.

The PCR made use of 60 Vbeta and 13 Jbeta primers. Sequenced by immunoSEQ multiplex PCR; TCRdb stores in-frame clones only, minus some. The sample table includes some 180,000 clones. About this clone: As yet, its antigen is unknown.

This CDR3 contains 15 residues. V shed 4 bases and J 7 bases; nucleotides not matched to a gene: 10. Germline lookup yields CDR1 SGHRS and CDR2 YFSETQ. The J gene is TRBJ1-5, the V gene TRBV5-1; TRBD1 matches at 8 bases. The sequenced material came from PBMCs. The origin of this receptor is a man aged 25 to 40 in good health and CMV-seronegative. The CDR3 DNA sequence: TGCGCCAGCAGCCTGACAGGGGAGGGAGGGCAGCCCCAGCATTTT. Translating gives CASSLTGEGGQPQHF.